The clone carrying this T cell receptor beta chain has a single count. The antigen remains undetermined. The CDR3 length is 16 residues. V dropped 0 bases and J dropped 1; count of bases not matched to a gene: 5. Germline CDR1 reads ENHRY; CDR2 reads SYGVKD. These data are taken from a study of vaccination and CD4 T cells after COVID-19. Researchers used the Oncomine TCR Beta short-read assay to sequence DNA from cultured CD4+ T cells. TCRdb reanalysed the PCR reads using MiXCR and keeps one entry per CDR3 protein. The sample has approximately 10,000 distinct CDR3 sequences; approximately 59% are singletons. Treatment of the sample: roughly 11-day PBMC culture with coronavirus spike peptide pools or control peptides (ViraFEST assay).

The genes are TRBV10-3 and TRBJ1-2, with 7 nucleotides matching TRBD1. The receptor's source is a human donor who had recovered from COVID-19. The material sequenced was CD4+ T cells from blood, cultured in vitro. CDR3 protein: CAISESRGGYNYGYTF. In nucleotides, the CDR3 is TGTGCCATCAGTGAGTCGAGAGGGGGCTATAACTATGGCTACACCTTC.